This T cell receptor (beta chain) was sequenced in a study of T cell repertoires in cytomegalovirus infection. Overall study context: Shared public TCR beta signatures pointed to both CMV infection and a matching HLA type.

There are a few counts of this clonotype. Antigen: not known. TCRdb itself ran the reads through MiXCR, one entry per CDR3 protein. This table has fewer than 1,000,000 distinct CDR3 sequences, less than 35% appearing once. General observations from the study: Predominance within the ex vivo response was attributable to HLA-C-restricted CMV-specific TCR beta clonotypes.

V trimming: 3 bases; J trimming: 5 bases; junction bases outside the gene matches: 12. Germline V CDR1 and CDR2: MDHEN, SYDVKM. This CDR3 spans 17 amino acids. The sequence derives from a human donor in good health (CMV status not recorded). Some clones in this sample may be carry-over from other donors' samples. The sample here was cultured CD8+ T cells from PBMCs, taken from culture after CMV antigen stimulation. V gene TRBV28 combines with J gene TRBJ2-1; 8 bases fit TRBD2. This CDR3 is CASSFVRGGGRNNEQFF. DNA for the CDR3: TGTGCCAGCAGTTTCGTCCGGGGCGGGGGGCGTAACAATGAGCAGTTCTTC.